Listed below are T cell receptor beta chains from one sample, sequenced in a study of T cells in Graves' hyperthyroidism and ophthalmopathy. TCRdb itself ran the multiplex PCR reads through MiXCR, one entry per CDR3 protein. The data hold over 250,000 distinct CDR3 sequences, with 25% to 30% observed a single time. The specimen sequenced was blood. Every receptor here comes from a man aged 35 to 55 with Graves' hyperthyroidism that later progressed to Graves' ophthalmopathy. The CDR3 runs from the conserved cysteine through the conserved F or W. Each record gives: V gene, J gene, clone size, D gene, CDR3 protein, CDR3 DNA. The D gene is left open where the match is weak. The listing skips clone size in some rows; elsewhere it reads once, few, many or a size class.

TRBV20-1,TRBJ2-5,-,-,CSAETGSNQETQYF,TGCAGTGCCGAGACCGGCTCAAACCAAGAGACCCAGTACTTC
TRBV20-1,TRBJ1-1,many,TRBD1,CSATPGQGASEAFF,TGCAGTGCTACCCCGGGACAGGGGGCATCTGAAGCTTTCTTT
TRBV6-1,TRBJ2-5,-,TRBD1,CASSRGPDRDATQYF,TGTGCCAGCAGTAGAGGGCCCGACAGGGATGCGACCCAGTACTTC
TRBV7-8,TRBJ1-1,many,TRBD1,CASRQGQTNTEAFF,TGTGCCAGCAGGCAGGGACAGACAAACACTGAAGCTTTCTTT
TRBV6-5,TRBJ2-5,many,-,CASSLTDAQETQYF,TGTGCCAGCAGCCTGACAGATGCCCAAGAGACCCAGTACTTC
TRBV10-3,TRBJ2-5,many,TRBD1,CAISARTGGNWETQYF,TGTGCCATCAGTGCCCGGACAGGGGGGAATTGGGAGACCCAGTACTTC
TRBV9,TRBJ2-2,many,-,CASSEKTANTGELFF,TGTGCCAGCAGCGAAAAGACAGCGAACACCGGGGAGCTGTTTTTT
TRBV6-2/TRBV6-3,TRBJ1-2,-,TRBD1,CASSPEGALLYGYTF,TGTGCCAGCAGTCCGGAGGGGGCGTTACTCTATGGCTACACCTTC
TRBV10-3,TRBJ2-7,many,-,CAISVERASYEQYF,TGTGCCATCAGTGTAGAGCGAGCCTCCTACGAGCAGTACTTC
TRBV6-1,TRBJ2-4,few,TRBD1,CASRGQALAKNIQYF,TGTGCCAGCAGAGGACAGGCCTTAGCCAAAAACATTCAGTACTTC
TRBV14,TRBJ1-5,-,-,CASRHRASGNQPQHF,TGTGCCAGCAGACACAGGGCTTCGGGCAATCAGCCCCAGCATTTT
TRBV11-3,TRBJ1-2,-,-,CASSLSFPPLYGYTF,TGTGCCAGCAGCTTATCATTCCCGCCTCTCTATGGCTACACCTTC
TRBV30,TRBJ2-7,-,-,CAWTGWDAYEQYF,TGTGCCTGGACCGGTTGGGATGCCTACGAGCAGTACTTC
TRBV24-1,TRBJ1-5,many,-,CATSASQGPRGNQPQHF,TGTGCCACCAGTGCGTCCCAGGGACCAAGGGGCAATCAGCCCCAGCATTTT
TRBV7-2,TRBJ2-4,few,TRBD1,CASSHPRQGVAKNIQYF,TGTGCCAGCAGCCATCCCAGACAGGGGGTTGCCAAAAACATTCAGTACTTC
TRBV12-3/TRBV12-4,TRBJ2-5,many,TRBD2,CASSPTTSVYQETQYF,TGTGCCAGCAGTCCAACGACTAGCGTGTACCAAGAGACCCAGTACTTC
TRBV6-1,TRBJ2-3,many,-,CASSAALTDTQYF,TGTGCCAGCAGTGCTGCGTTGACAGATACGCAGTATTTT
TRBV20-1,TRBJ2-2,many,-,CSAIDGTGELFF,TGCAGTGCTATTGACGGTACCGGGGAGCTGTTTTTT
TRBV29-1,TRBJ1-1,many,-,CSVLMNTEAFF,TGCAGCGTCCTCATGAACACTGAAGCTTTCTTT
TRBV19,TRBJ2-4,many,-,CASSQAGKNIQYF,TGTGCCAGTAGCCAGGCGGGAAAAAACATTCAGTACTTC
TRBV5-1,TRBJ1-3,many,-,CASSSTGPSGNTIYF,TGCGCCAGCAGCTCGACAGGTCCCTCTGGAAACACCATATATTTT
TRBV9,TRBJ2-5,many,-,CASSSGPSQETQYF,TGTGCCAGCAGCAGTGGACCCAGCCAAGAGACCCAGTACTTC
TRBV12-3/TRBV12-4,TRBJ2-7,-,TRBD2,CASSLPAGDREQYF,TGTGCCAGCAGTTTGCCAGCGGGAGACCGAGAGCAGTACTTC
TRBV12-3/TRBV12-4,TRBJ2-3,many,-,CASSLGGRTDTQYF,TGTGCCAGCAGTTTAGGTGGTCGCACAGATACGCAGTATTTT